The 28 T cell receptor beta chains listed next were all sequenced from one sample in a study of response to subunit inactivated influenza vaccine. TCRdb re-analysed the RT-PCR reads in MiXCR, keeping a single row per CDR3 protein. Of hundreds of thousands of distinct CDR3 sequences listed, about 18% are singletons. Sequenced material: PBMCs from blood, taken 5 days after vaccination. All receptors derive from a man aged 45 to 65 who received an inactivated influenza vaccine.

This clonotype was seen more than once but under ten times. The chain uses TRBV20-1 and TRBJ2-7; perhaps TRBD1 as D (6 bases). Germline lookup yields CDR1 DFQATT and CDR2 SNEGSKA (reference sequence). This CDR3 contains 14 residues. Trimming pared 0 bases from V and 4 bases from J, leaving 13 bases between. The CDR3 DNA sequence: TGCAGTGCTAGAGATAGCCAGGGGTTATACGAGCAGTACTTC. It is translated as CSARDSQGLYEQYF.

The chain carries TRBV20-1 and TRBJ2-2; perhaps TRBD1 as D (5 bases). The germline V gene encodes CDR1 DFQATT and CDR2 SNEGSKA (reference sequence). The germline V and J ends were trimmed by 0 bases and 8 bases, with 16 bases remaining between them. The length of the CDR3 is 15 residues. The CDR3 nucleotides are TGCAGTGCTAGAGACCCCCCCCAGGGCGGAGGGGAGCTGTTTTTT. This codes for CSARDPPQGGGELFF.

As regards this clonotype: A much bigger clone sits one base away, suggesting this may be a read error. The J gene is TRBJ2-3, the V gene TRBV5-1, with 8 nucleotides matching TRBD2. CDR3 length: 14 residues. From germline, CDR1 is SGHRS and CDR2 YFSETQ. V trimming: 7 bases; J trimming: 4 bases; junction bases outside the gene matches: 8. CDR3 coding DNA: TGCGCCAGCTGCTCAACGACTAGCGCAGATACGCAGTATTTT. Protein product: CASCSTTSADTQYF.

At least ten counts were recorded for this clonotype. The chain joins TRBV9 to TRBJ1-1; TRBD1 matches at 8 bases. The germline gives CDR1 SGDLS, CDR2 YYNGEE. V lost 3 bases to trimming and J lost 1 base; unmatched junction nucleotides: 2. This CDR3 has 14 amino acids. This CDR3 reads CASSAGGGNTEAFF. Written as DNA, the CDR3 is TGTGCCAGCAGCGCAGGGGGCGGGAACACTGAAGCTTTCTTT. Full variable domain (rest looked up from reference TRBV9 and TRBJ1-1): DSGVTQTPKHLITATGQRVTLRCSPRSGDLSVYWYQQSLDQGLQFLIQYYNGEERAKGNILERFSAQQFPDLHSELNLSSLELGDSALYFCASSAGGGNTEAFFGQGTRLTVV.

V gene TRBV7-9 combines with J gene TRBJ2-7, with TRBD2 identical over 7 bases. The CDR3 is 16 amino acids. In germline, CDR1 is SEHNR, CDR2 FQNEAQ (reference sequence). V trimming: 4 bases; J trimming: 7 bases; junction bases outside the gene matches: 16. The CDR3 protein is CASSSSSGTNNREQYF. The CDR3 DNA sequence: TGTGCCAGCAGCTCATCCTCCGGGACTAATAATAGGGAGCAGTACTTC.

This chain uses TRBV6-2 or TRBV6-3 with TRBJ2-7, with D maybe TRBD2 (6 bases). Germline CDR1 and CDR2: MNHEY and SVGEGT. CDR3 length: 13 amino acids. The V and J ends lost 0 bases and 5 bases respectively, with 8 bases between them. The CDR3 bases are TGTGCCAGCAGTTACTCGTGGGGGGACGAGCAGTACTTC. Residues: CASSYSWGDEQYF.

This clonotype was picked up a small number of times. The CDR3, as DNA: TGCAGTGCACTCACGGGACAGGTGTATAATTCACCCCTCCACTTT. It encodes CSALTGQVYNSPLHF. V is TRBV20-1 and J is TRBJ1-6; TRBD1 agrees at 8 bases. Germline CDR1 reads DFQATT; CDR2 reads SNEGSKA (reference sequence). After removal of 6 bases from V and 4 bases from J, the junction contained 8 bases not matched to a gene. CDR3 length: 15 amino acids.

Only a few counts were recorded for this clonotype. The chain has TRBV20-1 and TRBJ2-5; D tentatively reads TRBD1 or TRBD2 (6 bases each). This CDR3 has 14 residues. With 5 bases removed from V and 7 bases from J, the gap between germline ends came to 20 bases. Germline CDR1 and CDR2: DFQATT and SNEGSKA (reference sequence). For the CDR3, the DNA is TGCAGTGCTCGGCAATGGGGGGCCTCTAGGACCCAGTACTTC. This gives the protein CSARQWGASRTQYF.

The CDR3 bases are TGCAGTGCCTACCCCCCCGGGACAGGGTATAATGAGCAGTTCTTC. This sequence encodes CSAYPPGTGYNEQFF. V usage is TRBV20-1 and J usage is TRBJ2-1, with 9 bases identical to TRBD1. The CDR3 sequence is 15 residues long. Germline V gene sequence: CDR1 DFQATT, CDR2 SNEGSKA (reference sequence). The V and J ends lost 6 bases and 7 bases, in that order; junction bases with no gene match: 13.

This clonotype was picked up a small number of times. Here the CDR3 reads CASSRGPNTDTQYF. The DNA for the CDR3 is TGCGCCAGCAGCCGCGGACCGAACACAGATACGCAGTATTTT. The chain carries TRBV10-2 and TRBJ2-3; D is unclear. This CDR3 spans 14 amino acids. Germline values: CDR1 WSHSY, CDR2 SAAADI. V lost 6 bases and J 2 bases, leaving 12 bases between the germline ends.

This clonotype was observed a handful of times. The chain recombines TRBV29-1 with TRBJ1-2, with 9 bases that match TRBD1. The germline V gene encodes CDR1 SQVTM and CDR2 ANQGSEA. The V segment lost 6 bases and the J segment 5 bases; nucleotides outside the gene matches: 4. The CDR3 length is 12 residues. This CDR3 is CSVRDRVYGYTF. The CDR3 bases are TGCAGCGTCCGGGACAGGGTTTATGGCTACACCTTC.

The chain carries TRBV7-9 and TRBJ2-2; TRBD1 is a possible D gene (6 bases). V lost 4 bases, J lost 6 bases, and 6 bases lay in between. The V gene's germline CDR1 is SEHNR and CDR2 FQNEAQ (reference sequence). The CDR3 totals 12 residues. The CDR3 DNA reads as TGTGCCAGCAGCTGGACAGCCGGGGAGCTGTTTTTT. Protein: CASSWTAGELFF.

This rearrangement joins TRBV6-5 to TRBJ2-7; D unresolved. The V and J ends lost 2 bases and 4 bases respectively, with 9 bases between them. There are 13 residues in the CDR3. Germline V lookup: CDR1 MNHEY, CDR2 SVGAGI. In DNA, the CDR3 is TGTGCCAGCAGTTACCGGAACAATTACGAGCAGTACTTC. Protein: CASSYRNNYEQYF.

The V and J genes are TRBV5-1 and TRBJ1-1, with D maybe TRBD1 (6 bases). Deletions cut 5 bases from V and 5 bases from J, with 16 bases between. CDR1 is SGHRS, CDR2 YFSETQ, per germline. The CDR3 is 14 amino acids. The CDR3 nucleotides read TGCGCCAGCAGGATTGCAGGACAGAGAACTGAAGCTTTCTTT. Protein sequence: CASRIAGQRTEAFF.

This clonotype appeared a single time. The chain joins TRBV28 to TRBJ1-2; D gene unclear. V was pared by 2 bases and J by 4 bases, with 8 bases between. Germline V gives CDR1 MDHEN, CDR2 SYDVKM. The CDR3 extends over 13 amino acids. This CDR3 is CASSLTRPYGYTF. The CDR3 nucleotides are TGTGCCAGCAGTTTAACCCGCCCCTATGGCTACACCTTC.

The chain joins TRBV7-9 to TRBJ1-1, with 8 bases fitting TRBD1. Germline CDR1 is SEHNR and CDR2 is FQNEAQ (reference sequence). The V segment lost 3 bases and the J segment 7 bases; nucleotides outside the gene matches: 4. The CDR3 totals 13 residues. The CDR3 loop reads CASSFPTGGEAFF. For the CDR3, the DNA is TGTGCCAGCAGCTTCCCTACAGGGGGTGAAGCTTTCTTT.

The chain employs TRBV7-6 and TRBJ2-1, with 7 nucleotides matching TRBD2. Germline V gene lookup returns CDR1 SGHVS and CDR2 FNYEAQ. V shed 5 bases and J 2 bases; nucleotides not matched to a gene: 9. The CDR3 covers 16 residues. The CDR3 DNA reads TGTGCCAGCAGCACCCTCGGGGGGTCAACCTACAATGAGCAGTTCTTC. This gives the protein CASSTLGGSTYNEQFF.

V usage is TRBV20-1 and J usage is TRBJ2-7, with 7 nucleotides matching TRBD2. Trimming at V came to 3 bases and at J to 4 bases, leaving 9 bases not matched to a gene. This CDR3 has 14 amino acids. CDR1 and CDR2 from the germline V gene are DFQATT and SNEGSKA (reference sequence). CDR3 amino acids: CSASPRTSIYEQYF. The CDR3 nucleotides read TGCAGTGCTAGCCCCAGGACTAGTATATACGAGCAGTACTTC.

The chain recombines TRBV11-2 with TRBJ2-1; 7 nucleotides align to TRBD1. Per the germline V gene, CDR1 is SGHAT and CDR2 is FQNNGV. CDR3 length: 15 amino acids. V shed 5 bases and J 5 bases; nucleotides not matched to a gene: 9. The CDR3 reads CASSLDRAPNNEQFF. DNA of the CDR3: TGTGCCAGCAGCCTCGACAGGGCCCCAAACAATGAGCAGTTCTTC.

This clonotype was detected many times. The V gene is TRBV29-1, the J gene TRBJ2-7, with unresolved D. Germline assignment: CDR1 SQVTM and CDR2 ANQGSEA. The CDR3 has 10 amino acids. With 4 bases removed from V and 3 bases from J, the gap between germline ends came to 4 bases. This chain's CDR3 is CSVGDYEQYF. In DNA form, the CDR3 reads TGCAGCGTTGGGGACTACGAGCAGTACTTC.

The chain combines TRBV29-1 with TRBJ2-7, with 9 bases fitting TRBD1. The junction had 14 bases not matched to a gene; V was cut back by 6 bases and J by 5 bases. Germline CDR1 SQVTM, CDR2 ANQGSEA. This CDR3 comprises 15 residues. CDR3 protein: CSVSGPTGGGHEQYF. CDR3 in DNA: TGCAGCGTCTCCGGTCCGACAGGGGGGGGCCACGAGCAGTACTTC.

This clonotype was recorded many times. This chain links TRBV21-1 with TRBJ1-2. TRBV21-1 is labeled a pseudogene. The length of the CDR3 is 15 residues. CDR3 sequence reads: CASSKASEVNYGYTF. CDR3 nucleotide sequence: TGTGCCAGCAGCAAAGCATCGGAAGTTAACTATGGCTACACCTTC.

This clonotype came up a few times. The chain carries TRBV28 and TRBJ2-7; 9 bases line up with TRBD1. The V and J ends lost 3 bases and 8 bases, in that order; junction bases with no gene match: 11. CDR1 and CDR2 from the germline V gene are MDHEN and SYDVKM. CDR3 length equals 15 residues. The CDR3 nucleotides read TGTGCCAGCAGTTTCGGCGGGACAGGGTTCAAAAAGCAGTACTTC. This translates into CASSFGGTGFKKQYF.

The rearrangement uses TRBV12-3 or TRBV12-4 and TRBJ1-3; D not resolved. V was cut by 4 bases and J by 0 bases, with 10 bases left in between. The CDR3 sequence is 15 residues long. CDR3 protein: CASSSLVLSGNTIYF. CDR3 coding DNA: TGTGCCAGCAGTTCCTTGGTTCTCTCTGGAAACACCATATATTTT.

This chain links TRBV3-1 with TRBJ2-4, with D hard to call. Germline V gives CDR1 LGHDT, CDR2 YNNKEL (reference sequence). The CDR3 is made up of 15 amino acids. The V gene lost 4 bases and the J gene lost 4 bases, with 14 bases spanning the gap. CDR3 loop: CASSLKGGLKNIQYF. The CDR3 DNA reads TGTGCCAGCAGCCTTAAGGGTGGCCTTAAAAACATTCAGTACTTC.

This clonotype was seen only a few times. The J gene is TRBJ2-4, the V gene TRBV12-3 or TRBV12-4, with a possible D match to TRBD1 (5 bases). This CDR3 spans 16 amino acids. Trimming took off 6 bases at V and 2 bases at J, with 17 bases between the two ends. CDR3 amino acids: CASSATATFPKNIQYF. In DNA, the CDR3 is TGTGCCAGCAGCGCGACAGCCACCTTTCCCAAAAACATTCAGTACTTC.

This clonotype was found a few times. The rearrangement links TRBV10-3 to TRBJ2-3; tentative D call: TRBD2 (6 bases). Per the germline V gene, CDR1 is ENHRY and CDR2 is SYGVKD. V was cut by 4 bases and J by 0 bases, with 11 bases left in between. This CDR3 has 15 residues. The CDR3 DNA is TGTGCCATCAGTGGGAGACGGGAGAGCACAGATACGCAGTATTTT. Encoded protein: CAISGRRESTDTQYF.

This clonotype occurred a few times. This sequence joins TRBV10-2 and TRBJ2-2, with TRBD1 identical over 7 bases. The germline CDR1 and CDR2 sequences are WSHSY and SAAADI. With 11 bases clipped from V and 6 bases from J, the junction kept 12 bases outside the gene matches. The CDR3 length is 14 residues. Here the CDR3 DNA reads TGCGCCGGCCAGGCCGACAGGGTAGCCGGGGAGCTGTTTTTT. The encoded protein is CAGQADRVAGELFF.